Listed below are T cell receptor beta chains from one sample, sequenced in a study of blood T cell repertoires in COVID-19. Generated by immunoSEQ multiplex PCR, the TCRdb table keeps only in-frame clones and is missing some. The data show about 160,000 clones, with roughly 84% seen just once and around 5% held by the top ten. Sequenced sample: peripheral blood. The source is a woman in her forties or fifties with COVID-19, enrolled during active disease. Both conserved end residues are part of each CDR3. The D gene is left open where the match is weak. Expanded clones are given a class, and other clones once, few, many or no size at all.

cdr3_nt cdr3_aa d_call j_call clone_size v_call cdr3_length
TGCGCCAGCAGCTTGGGTACCCAGGGGGCCGATAATTCACCCCTCCACTTT CASSLGTQGADNSPLHF TRBD1 TRBJ1-6 . TRBV5-1 17
TGTGCCAGCTCACCAATGGTTCTCGCGGCCCTTAACTATGGCTACACCTTC CASSPMVLAALNYGYTF . TRBJ1-2 . TRBV18 17
TGTGCCAGTAGTATAGACCCCTCGGGGGGTAAAGGCGGGGAGCTGTTTTTT CASSIDPSGGKGGELFF TRBD2 TRBJ2-2 . TRBV19 17
TGTGCCATCAGTGCGGACAGGGCCCCATGGTCACCCCTCCACTTT CAISADRAPWSPLHF TRBD1 TRBJ1-6 few TRBV10-3 15
TGTGCCAGCAGCACCCAGACAGAACAGCCCCAGCATTTT CASSTQTEQPQHF . TRBJ1-5 . TRBV7-2 13
TGTGCCAGCTCCCCCGGACAGGGGGCTGGATACGAGCAGTACTTC CASSPGQGAGYEQYF TRBD1 TRBJ2-7 . TRBV18 15
TGTGCCAGCAGTTACAATCTAGCGGGAGGGGATACGCAGTATTTT CASSYNLAGGDTQYF TRBD2 TRBJ2-3 . TRBV6-2/TRBV6-3 15
TGTGCCAGTAGTATAGTTGCCGGGAACTCTGGAAACACCATATATTTT CASSIVAGNSGNTIYF . TRBJ1-3 once TRBV19 16
TGTGCCAGCAGTTTAGGGGCCCCAAGCCCTTACAATGAGCAGTTCTTC CASSLGAPSPYNEQFF . TRBJ2-1 . TRBV28 16
TGTGCCAGCAGCTGGGACTCCCCCACAGATACGCAGTATTTT CASSWDSPTDTQYF . TRBJ2-3 . TRBV7-2 14
TGTGCCAGCAGCGTATCGCCGAGGACAAAGGGTGAAGCTTTCTTT CASSVSPRTKGEAFF . TRBJ1-1 few TRBV9 15
TGCGCCAGCAGTAGCAACAGGGGACGCACAGATACGCAGTATTTT CASSSNRGRTDTQYF TRBD1 TRBJ2-3 . TRBV10-1 15
TGTGCCAGCACTCTCAGGGGACCGAACACCGGGGAGCTGTTTTTT CASTLRGPNTGELFF . TRBJ2-2 . TRBV2 15
TGCGCCAGCAGCCAAGATCTTGAAAGGACAGGAGTACAAGAGACCCAGTACTTC CASSQDLERTGVQETQYF TRBD1 TRBJ2-5 . TRBV4-1 18
TGTGCCAGCAGCTTAACAGGGGTCGATGAAGCTTTCTTT CASSLTGVDEAFF . TRBJ1-1 . TRBV7-3 13
TGTGCCAGCAGCCAAGAGGGGGCGAACACTGAAGCTTTCTTT CASSQEGANTEAFF . TRBJ1-1 . TRBV3-1/TRBV3-2 14
TGTGCCAGCAGCCCCCGACAGGGACCTAACTATGGCTACACCTTC CASSPRQGPNYGYTF TRBD1 TRBJ1-2 . TRBV9 15
TGTGCCAGCAGCCAGGAGGGACGGACAACTTTCTCCTACGAGCAGTACTTC CASSQEGRTTFSYEQYF . TRBJ2-7 . TRBV14 17
TGTGCCATCAGGGGGACAGCTCTCGTCGGCTACACCTTC CAIRGTALVGYTF TRBD1 TRBJ1-2 once TRBV10-3 13
TGTGCCAGCAGCCTCCGGGGACTAGCGGGGGGAGGTACCGGGGAGCTGTTTTTT CASSLRGLAGGGTGELFF TRBD2 TRBJ2-2 . TRBV2 18
TGTGCCATCAGTGCTTGGGACACCAACTATGGCTACACCTTC CAISAWDTNYGYTF . TRBJ1-2 . TRBV10-3 14
TGTGCCAGCAGCTTAAGGGGTCTAGCGGGTGTGGGAGGCACAGATACGCAGTATTTT CASSLRGLAGVGGTDTQYF TRBD2 TRBJ2-3 . TRBV11-3 19
TGTGCCACAAGGTGGGGACAGGGGGGGTCACCCCTCCACTTT CATRWGQGGSPLHF TRBD1 TRBJ1-6 few TRBV19 14
TGTGCCAGCAGCTTGGGAGCTCTAGCGGGGGGGAAGGAGACCCAGTACTTC CASSLGALAGGKETQYF TRBD2 TRBJ2-5 . TRBV5-8 17
TGTGCCATCAGTGAGAGGGGGAATGAGCAGTTCTTC CAISERGNEQFF . TRBJ2-1 . TRBV10-3 12
TGTGCCAGCAGCGTCACTACAGGGGCGGTCACCGGGGAGCTGTTTTTT CASSVTTGAVTGELFF TRBD1 TRBJ2-2 . TRBV9 16